This TCR beta chain is from a study of blood T cell repertoires in COVID-19. For the study at large: Researchers got acute and convalescent COVID-19 samples from the United States, Italy and Spain. The analysed material was cDNA or gDNA that came from T cells, B-cell-depleted T cells, or PBMCs.

This CDR3 region has 11 residues. V shed 3 bases, J shed 15 bases, and the junction held 6 bases outside the gene matches. The germline gives CDR1 DFQATT, CDR2 SNEGSKA (reference sequence). Under the authors' procedure: Reference gene primer amplification gave nucleated cell count estimates. Repertoires were generated with immunoSEQ multiplex PCR, while TCRdb's copy carries only in-frame clones and drops some. The V and J calls and clone size come from that table; D and trimming were worked out from the DNA. Of roughly 120,000 clones in the sample, about 87% were seen once. This clone was observed a few times.

The rearrangement links TRBV20-1 to TRBJ2-1; 9 positions match TRBD2. This TCR derives from a woman in her forties or fifties with acute or convalescent COVID-19. Sequencing used peripheral blood. This CDR3 reads CSASGSGRGFF. The CDR3 DNA sequence: TGCAGTGCTAGCGGTAGCGGGAGAGGGTTCTTC.